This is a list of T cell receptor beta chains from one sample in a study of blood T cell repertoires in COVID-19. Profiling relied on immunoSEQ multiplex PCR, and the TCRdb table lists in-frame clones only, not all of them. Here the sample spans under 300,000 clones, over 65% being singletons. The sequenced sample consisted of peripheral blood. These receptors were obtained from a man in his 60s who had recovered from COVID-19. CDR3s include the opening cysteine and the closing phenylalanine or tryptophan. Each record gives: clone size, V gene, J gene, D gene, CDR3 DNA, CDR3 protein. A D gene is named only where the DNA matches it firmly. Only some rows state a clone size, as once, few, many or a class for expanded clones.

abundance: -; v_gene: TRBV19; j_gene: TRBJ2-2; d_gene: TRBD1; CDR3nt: TGTGCCAGTAATTTACAGGGGCCCGGGGAGCTGTTTTTT; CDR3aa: CASNLQGPGELFF
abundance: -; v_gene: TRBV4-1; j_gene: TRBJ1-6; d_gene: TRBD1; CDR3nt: TGCGCCAGCAGCCAACGATTATCACAGGGGGAAAATTCACCCCTCCACTTT; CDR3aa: CASSQRLSQGENSPLHF
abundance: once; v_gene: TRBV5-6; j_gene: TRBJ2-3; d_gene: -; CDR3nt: TGTGCCAGCAGCTTGGACAGGGAAGGGGATACGCAGTATTTT; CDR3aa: CASSLDREGDTQYF
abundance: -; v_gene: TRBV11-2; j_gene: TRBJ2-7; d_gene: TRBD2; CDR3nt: TGTGCCAGCAGCACGACTAGCGTCACCTACGAGCAGTACTTC; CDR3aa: CASSTTSVTYEQYF
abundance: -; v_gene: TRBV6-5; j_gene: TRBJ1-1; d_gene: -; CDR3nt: TGTGCCAGCAGTTACGGGACACCGAACACTGAAGCTTTCTTT; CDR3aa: CASSYGTPNTEAFF
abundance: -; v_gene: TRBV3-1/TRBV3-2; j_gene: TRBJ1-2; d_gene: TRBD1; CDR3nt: TGTGCCAGCAGCCAGGTGACAGGGAGCTATGGCTACACCTTC; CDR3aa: CASSQVTGSYGYTF
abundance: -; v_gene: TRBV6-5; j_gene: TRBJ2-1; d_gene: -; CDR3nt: TGTGCCAGCAGTTCGGGGAACTCCTACAATGAGCAGTTCTTC; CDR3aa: CASSSGNSYNEQFF
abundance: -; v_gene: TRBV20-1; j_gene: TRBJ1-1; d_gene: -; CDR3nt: TGCAGTGCTAGGGGCGCCACTGAAGCTTTCTTT; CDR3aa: CSARGATEAFF
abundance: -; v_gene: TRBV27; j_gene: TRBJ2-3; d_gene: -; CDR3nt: TGTGCCAGCAGTTTAAGGGCGGGTACTAGCACAGATACGCAGTATTTT; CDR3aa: CASSLRAGTSTDTQYF
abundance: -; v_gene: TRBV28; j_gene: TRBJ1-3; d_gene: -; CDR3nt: TGTGCCAGCAGTTTTGCAGCTGGAAACACCATATATTTT; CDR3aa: CASSFAAGNTIYF
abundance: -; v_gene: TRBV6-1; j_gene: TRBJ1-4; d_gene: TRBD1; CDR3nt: TGTGCCAGCAGTGAAGCCCTGGCCGACAGGGGAAGGGAAAAACTGTTTTTT; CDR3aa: CASSEALADRGREKLFF
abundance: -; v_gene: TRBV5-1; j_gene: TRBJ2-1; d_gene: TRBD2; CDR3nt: TGCGCCAGCAGCTCGGGAGAACCGGGACTAGCCTACAATGAGCAGTTCTTC; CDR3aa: CASSSGEPGLAYNEQFF
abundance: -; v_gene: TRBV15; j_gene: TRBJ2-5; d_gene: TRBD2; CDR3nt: TGTGCCACCAGTAGACCAGCGGGGGGGGAGACCCAGTACTTC; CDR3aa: CATSRPAGGETQYF
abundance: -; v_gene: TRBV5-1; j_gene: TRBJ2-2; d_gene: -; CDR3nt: TGCGCCAGCAGCTTGGCCGCAGGGCTCACCGGGGAGCTGTTTTTT; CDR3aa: CASSLAAGLTGELFF
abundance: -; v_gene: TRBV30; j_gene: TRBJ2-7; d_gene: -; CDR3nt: TGTGCCTGGCAATCCGACAGCTCCTACGAGCAGTACTTC; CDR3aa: CAWQSDSSYEQYF
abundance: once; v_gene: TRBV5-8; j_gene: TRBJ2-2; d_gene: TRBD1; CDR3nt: TGTGCCATCCCCCCCCGACCGGGACAGGGTTTCGGGGAGCTGTTTTTT; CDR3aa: CAIPPRPGQGFGELFF
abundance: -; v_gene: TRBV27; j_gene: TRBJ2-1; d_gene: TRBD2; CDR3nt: TGTGCCACCGGGACTAGCGGGTGGGTTGAGCAGTTCTTC; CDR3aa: CATGTSGWVEQFF
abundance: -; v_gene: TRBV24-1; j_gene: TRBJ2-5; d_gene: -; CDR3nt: TGTGCCACCAGTGACCCAAGAGGGATCCAAGAGACCCAGTACTTC; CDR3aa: CATSDPRGIQETQYF
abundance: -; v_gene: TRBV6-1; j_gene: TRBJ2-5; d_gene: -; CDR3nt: TGTGCCAGCAGTGAAGCTCGGGAAGAGACCCAGTACTTC; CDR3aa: CASSEAREETQYF
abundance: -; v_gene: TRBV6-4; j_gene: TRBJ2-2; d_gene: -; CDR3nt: TGTGCCAGCAGTGACCGTAACGGGGAGCTGTTTTTT; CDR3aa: CASSDRNGELFF
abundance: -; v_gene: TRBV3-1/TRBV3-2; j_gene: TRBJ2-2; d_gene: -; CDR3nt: TGTGCCAGCCGCCAGGAGACCGGGGAGCTGTTTTTT; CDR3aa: CASRQETGELFF
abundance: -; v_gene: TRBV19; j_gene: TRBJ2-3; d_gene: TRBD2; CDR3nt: TGTGCCAGTAGTATAAGCGGGGATCCCACAGATACGCAGTATTTT; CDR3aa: CASSISGDPTDTQYF
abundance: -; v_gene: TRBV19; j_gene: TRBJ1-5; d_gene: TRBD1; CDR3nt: TGTGCCAGTAGTGCCCGGGACAGGTCCAGCAATCAGCCCCAGCATTTT; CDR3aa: CASSARDRSSNQPQHF
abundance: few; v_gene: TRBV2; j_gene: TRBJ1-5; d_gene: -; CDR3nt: TGTGCCAGCACTACGGGCAGCCCCAGGGGCCAGCCCCAGCATTTT; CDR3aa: CASTTGSPRGQPQHF
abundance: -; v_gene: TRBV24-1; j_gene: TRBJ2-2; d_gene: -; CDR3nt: TGTGCCACCAGTGATCCGGGACTTAGCGGGGAGCTGTTTTTT; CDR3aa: CATSDPGLSGELFF
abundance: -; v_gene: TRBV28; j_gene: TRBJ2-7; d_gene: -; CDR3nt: TGTGCCAGCAGTTTCTCCAGGGGGGTCCACGAGCAGTACTTC; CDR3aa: CASSFSRGVHEQYF
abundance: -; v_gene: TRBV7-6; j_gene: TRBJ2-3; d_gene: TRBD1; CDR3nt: TGTGCCAGCAGCCTCTCCTCGGGACAGGGGGCGGGGTATACGCAGTATTTT; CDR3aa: CASSLSSGQGAGYTQYF
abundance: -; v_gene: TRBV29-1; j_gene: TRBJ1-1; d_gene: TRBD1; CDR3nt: TGCAGCGTTCGGGACAGGATGAACACTGAAGCTTTCTTT; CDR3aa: CSVRDRMNTEAFF
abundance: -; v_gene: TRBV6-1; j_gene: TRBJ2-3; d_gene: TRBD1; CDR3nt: TGTGCCAGCAGTGATAAGACAGGGGTGATCATAGATACGCAGTATTTT; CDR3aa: CASSDKTGVIIDTQYF
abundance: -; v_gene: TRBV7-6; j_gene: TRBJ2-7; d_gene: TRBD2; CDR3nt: TGTGCCAGCAGCTCAGAACGGGGGGCCTACGAGCAGTACTTC; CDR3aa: CASSSERGAYEQYF
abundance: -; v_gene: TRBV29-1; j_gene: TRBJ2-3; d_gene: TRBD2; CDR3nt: TGCAGCGTGCTGGGGTTGAGGGGCGGGGGTAGCACAGATACGCAGTATTTT; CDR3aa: CSVLGLRGGGSTDTQYF
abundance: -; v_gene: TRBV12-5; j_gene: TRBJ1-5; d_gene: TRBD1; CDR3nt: TGTGCTAGTGCCCCGGGACAGAACAATCAGCCCCAGCATTTT; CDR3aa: CASAPGQNNQPQHF
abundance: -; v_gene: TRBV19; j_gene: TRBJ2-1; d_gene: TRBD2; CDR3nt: TGTGCCAGTAGTCCGGGACTAGCGGGGGGGTCCTACAATGAGCAGTTCTTC; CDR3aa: CASSPGLAGGSYNEQFF
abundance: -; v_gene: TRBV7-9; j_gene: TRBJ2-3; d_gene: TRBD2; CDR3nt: TGTGCCAGCAGCCTGGGACTAGCGATGTCAGATACGCAGTATTTT; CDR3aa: CASSLGLAMSDTQYF
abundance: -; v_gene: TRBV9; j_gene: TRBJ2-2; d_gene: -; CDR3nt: TGTGCCAGCAGCGTAGTCCCGGGGAGAAACACCGGGGAGCTGTTTTTT; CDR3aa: CASSVVPGRNTGELFF
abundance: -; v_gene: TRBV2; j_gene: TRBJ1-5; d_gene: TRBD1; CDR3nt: TGTGCCAGCAGTCGTCCCGGGACAGGGATTAGCAATCAGCCCCAGCATTTT; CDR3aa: CASSRPGTGISNQPQHF
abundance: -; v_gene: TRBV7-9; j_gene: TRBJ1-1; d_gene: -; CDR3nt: TGTGCCAGCAGCCGAGGGGACAACAAAAAGGAAGCTTTCTTT; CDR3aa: CASSRGDNKKEAFF
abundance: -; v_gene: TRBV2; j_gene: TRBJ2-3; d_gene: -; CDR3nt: TGTGCCAGCAGTGAAGGGCAGGGGAACACAGATACGCAGTATTTT; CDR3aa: CASSEGQGNTDTQYF
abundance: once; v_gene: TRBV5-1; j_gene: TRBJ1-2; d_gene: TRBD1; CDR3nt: TGCGCCAGCCAGACAGGGGCTCATGGCTACACCTTC; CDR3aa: CASQTGAHGYTF
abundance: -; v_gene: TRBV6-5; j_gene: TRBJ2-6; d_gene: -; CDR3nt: TGTGCCAGCAGCGCGCGGGCTTCTGGGGCCAACGTCCTGACTTTC; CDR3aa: CASSARASGANVLTF
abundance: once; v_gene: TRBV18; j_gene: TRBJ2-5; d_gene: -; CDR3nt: TGTGCCAGCTCGGACCGGGCGGGGACAGAGACCCAGTACTTC; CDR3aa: CASSDRAGTETQYF
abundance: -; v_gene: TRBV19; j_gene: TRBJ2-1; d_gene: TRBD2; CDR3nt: TGTGCCAGTAGTATAGGGGCCGGGGGGGCCATTGAGCAGTTCTTC; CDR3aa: CASSIGAGGAIEQFF
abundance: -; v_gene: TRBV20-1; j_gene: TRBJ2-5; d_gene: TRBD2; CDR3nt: TGCAGTGCTAGTAGGGGACTAGCGGGAGTGTGGGGGGAGACCCAGTACTTC; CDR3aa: CSASRGLAGVWGETQYF
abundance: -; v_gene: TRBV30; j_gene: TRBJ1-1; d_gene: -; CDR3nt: TGTGCCTGGGGGACAACTGAAGCTTTCTTT; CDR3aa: CAWGTTEAFF
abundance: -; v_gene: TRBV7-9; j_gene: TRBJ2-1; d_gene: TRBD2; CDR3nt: TGTGCCAGCAGCCGGGGACTAGCGGGGGGGCTTGAGCAGTTCTTC; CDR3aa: CASSRGLAGGLEQFF
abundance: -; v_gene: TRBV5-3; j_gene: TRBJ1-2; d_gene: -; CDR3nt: TGTGCCAGAAGCTGGGTTGGAGGGTCCTATGGCTACACCTTC; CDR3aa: CARSWVGGSYGYTF
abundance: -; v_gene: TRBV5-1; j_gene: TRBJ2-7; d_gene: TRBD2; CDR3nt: TGCGCCAGCAGGCCCAGTAGCGGGGGCGGGTACGAGCAGTACTTC; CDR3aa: CASRPSSGGGYEQYF
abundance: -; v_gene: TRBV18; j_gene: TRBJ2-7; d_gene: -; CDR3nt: TGTGCCAGCTCAGAGCAGGGTATCGTCAACGAGCAGTACTTC; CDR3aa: CASSEQGIVNEQYF
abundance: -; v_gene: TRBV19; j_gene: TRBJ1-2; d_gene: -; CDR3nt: TGTGCCAGTAGTATAGCCCAGGGGCGCTCTGGCTACACCTTC; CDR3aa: CASSIAQGRSGYTF